The 30 T cell receptor beta chains below were found in one sample sequenced in a study of T cell responses to AZD1222 COVID-19 vaccine. Using immunoSEQ multiplex PCR, the repertoire was profiled, and TCRdb retains in-frame clones only, with some absent. The sample has approximately 99,000 clones; 89% are singletons. The material was peripheral blood, obtained on day 0 of MenACWY control vaccination. The origin of the receptors is an adult in good health.

The chain couples TRBV28 to TRBJ2-2; 7 bases match TRBD2. The V gene's germline CDR1 is MDHEN and CDR2 SYDVKM. V shed 5 bases, J shed 3 bases, and the junction held 6 bases outside the gene matches. CDR3 length: 15 residues. In nucleotides, the CDR3 is TGTGCCAGCAGTCCCGAGCGGGGTTACACCGGGGAGCTGTTTTTT. This sequence encodes CASSPERGYTGELFF.

This chain connects TRBV5-1 to TRBJ1-2; D ambiguous. CDR3 size: 12 residues. Germline CDR1 and CDR2: SGHRS and YFSETQ. V was trimmed by 0 bases and J by 8 bases, leaving 8 bases between them. The CDR3 DNA sequence: TGCGCCAGCAGCTTGGGGCAGCACGGCTACACCTTC. Protein product: CASSLGQHGYTF.

The chain links TRBV4-3 to TRBJ2-3; TRBD2 aligns across 14 bases. V shed 0 bases and J 4 bases; nucleotides not matched to a gene: 3. CDR1 and CDR2 (germline): LGHNA, YSLEER. The CDR3 is 17 amino acids. CDR3 sequence reads: CASSQDGTSGGSDTQYF. Here the CDR3 DNA reads TGCGCCAGCAGCCAAGATGGGACTAGCGGGGGATCAGATACGCAGTATTTT.

The chain joins TRBV7-9 to TRBJ1-1; D is unclear. Germline V gene lookup returns CDR1 SEHNR and CDR2 FQNEAQ (reference sequence). CDR3 length: 12 amino acids. V dropped 8 bases and J dropped 8 bases, with 15 bases sitting between them. The CDR3 here is CASGGPGMEAFF. As DNA, the CDR3 is TGTGCCAGCGGAGGTCCGGGGATGGAAGCTTTCTTT.

This chain connects TRBV9 to TRBJ1-6, with TRBD1 matching over 8 bases. J was trimmed by 7 bases and V by 3 bases; bases with no gene match: 9. Germline V gives CDR1 SGDLS, CDR2 YYNGEE. This CDR3 has 16 amino acids. For the CDR3, the DNA is TGTGCCAGCAGCGGGGGGGGACAGGTTACGAATTCACCCCTCCACTTT. It codes for CASSGGGQVTNSPLHF.

Only one count was recorded for this clone. The DNA for the CDR3 is TGTGCCAGCAGGCCGGACAGGTCTTATCACTACACCTTC. Its protein is CASRPDRSYHYTF. The J gene is TRBJ1-2, the V gene TRBV5-4, with TRBD1 matching 7 bases. The CDR3 has 13 amino acids. The V and J ends lost 5 bases and 10 bases, in that order; junction bases with no gene match: 11. Germline V CDR1 and CDR2: SGHNT, YYREEE (reference sequence).

J is TRBJ1-5 and V is TRBV10-2, with 7 positions matching TRBD1. V lost 2 bases to trimming and J lost 6 bases; unmatched junction nucleotides: 10. This CDR3 spans 16 amino acids. Germline V gives CDR1 WSHSY, CDR2 SAAADI. CDR3 DNA: TGCGCCAGCAGTGAGAGTGGAGGGGGCAAGGGTCAGCCCCAGCATTTT. Encoded protein: CASSESGGGKGQPQHF.

In DNA, the CDR3 is TGTGCCAGCAGTACAAGCGGACAGACCCAGTACTTC. As protein: CASSTSGQTQYF. V is TRBV6-2 or TRBV6-3 and J is TRBJ2-5; D may be TRBD2 (5 bases). Per germline, CDR1 MNHEY and CDR2 SVGEGT. The CDR3 loop spans 12 amino acids. The V end was cut by 5 bases, the J end by 6 bases, with 10 bases between.

The chain's CDR3 is CASSLARTGGGPAEAFF. The CDR3 DNA is TGTGCCAGCAGCTTAGCCCGGACAGGGGGCGGTCCGGCTGAAGCTTTCTTT. The chain couples TRBV7-9 to TRBJ1-1; TRBD1 aligns across 11 bases. V gave up 0 bases and J gave up 6 bases; unmatched junction bases: 9. CDR3 length equals 17 residues. Germline V gives CDR1 SEHNR, CDR2 FQNEAQ (reference sequence).

This clone appeared a single time. The genes are TRBV28 and TRBJ2-3, with D perhaps matching TRBD1 or TRBD2 (6 bases each). Per the germline V gene, CDR1 is MDHEN and CDR2 is SYDVKM. V shed 4 bases and J shed 6 bases, with 29 bases lying between them. The CDR3 is 19 residues long. CDR3 sequence reads: CASSSTGGGGATFVDTQYF. As DNA, the CDR3 is TGTGCCAGCAGTTCGACAGGTGGTGGCGGGGCGACTTTCGTTGATACGCAGTATTTT.

This sequence joins TRBV7-8 and TRBJ1-1; weak D call: TRBD1 (5 bases). The CDR3 consists of 16 residues. V lost 0 bases and J 1 base, leaving 12 bases between the germline ends. CDR1 is SGHVS, CDR2 FQNEAQ, per germline. The CDR3 here is CASSLAYGHENTEAFF. CDR3 DNA: TGTGCCAGCAGCTTAGCGTACGGACACGAGAACACTGAAGCTTTCTTT.

The chain employs TRBV15 and TRBJ1-5; 7 nucleotides match TRBD1. J gave up 7 bases and V 1 base, and 7 bases lay outside the gene matches. From germline, CDR1 is LNHNV and CDR2 YYDKDF (reference sequence). The CDR3 totals 15 residues. The CDR3 protein is CATSRGQGDGQPQHF. The CDR3 DNA reads TGTGCCACCAGCAGAGGTCAGGGGGATGGGCAGCCCCAGCATTTT.

J is TRBJ2-7 and V is TRBV27, with 8 bases that match TRBD1. Germline values: CDR1 MNHEY, CDR2 SMNVEV (reference sequence). The CDR3 covers 13 residues. V lost 7 bases, J lost 6 bases, and 8 bases stayed unmatched. Written as DNA, the CDR3 is TGTGCCAGCAAGGAGTCCGACAGGGGCGAGCAGTACTTC. Protein product: CASKESDRGEQYF.

This chain uses TRBV4-2 with TRBJ2-1; D remains ambiguous. The CDR3 contains 15 residues. Germline CDR1 and CDR2: LGHNA and YNFKEQ. Trimming took off 0 bases at V and 6 bases at J, with 12 bases between the two ends. The DNA for the CDR3 is TGTGCCAGCAGCCAAGAACCCGCACAGTTCAATGAGCAGTTCTTC. This codes for CASSQEPAQFNEQFF.

This chain uses TRBV11-2 with TRBJ2-6, with 12 bases that match TRBD1. The J segment lost 2 bases and the V segment lost 0 bases, leaving 2 bases of the junction unmatched. This CDR3 contains 18 residues. From germline, CDR1 is SGHAT and CDR2 FQNNGV. This chain's CDR3 is CASSLEGQGAAGANVLTF. In DNA form, the CDR3 reads TGTGCCAGCAGCTTAGAGGGACAGGGGGCGGCTGGGGCCAACGTCCTGACTTTC.

CDR3 nucleotides: TGCGCCAGCAGTCAGATTATCACAGGGTATAGTCAGCCCCAGCATTTT. Amino acid sequence: CASSQIITGYSQPQHF. The chain carries TRBV23-1 and TRBJ1-5; weak D call: TRBD1 (6 bases). TRBV23-1 is noted as an ORF with a role that remains uncertain. The CDR3 loop spans 16 amino acids. With 3 bases removed from V and 6 bases from J, the gap between germline ends came to 18 bases.

This chain joins TRBV6-2 or TRBV6-3 and TRBJ1-3; D ambiguous. CDR1 is MNHEY, CDR2 SVGEGT, per germline. This CDR3 has 18 residues. V lost 0 bases and J lost 0, with 15 bases in between. The CDR3 is CASSYSNVVFGSGNTIYF. CDR3 nucleotide sequence: TGTGCCAGCAGTTACTCGAACGTCGTATTCGGCTCTGGAAACACCATATATTTT.

This sequence joins TRBV6-6 and TRBJ1-2, with TRBD1 matching over 8 bases. The ends lost 5 bases at V and 3 bases at J; junction bases unmatched: 8. The CDR3 is made up of 15 amino acids. The V gene's germline CDR1 is MNHNY and CDR2 SVGAGI (reference sequence). This CDR3 is CASSLRTGRDYGYTF. CDR3 DNA: TGTGCCAGCAGTCTTAGGACAGGGCGCGACTATGGCTACACCTTC.

The chain is built from TRBV7-2 and TRBJ1-2, with D tentatively TRBD1 (6 bases). CDR3 length: 13 residues. V dropped 5 bases and J dropped 2 bases, with 9 bases sitting between them. Germline assignment: CDR1 SGHTA and CDR2 FQGNSA. This CDR3 reads CASSRTGNYGYTF. DNA for the CDR3: TGTGCCAGCAGCCGAACAGGGAACTATGGCTACACCTTC.

The chain employs TRBV7-3 and TRBJ2-2, with D maybe TRBD1 (5 bases). The CDR3 runs 16 residues. V was pared by 0 bases and J by 3 bases, with 11 bases between. Germline V gives CDR1 SGHTA, CDR2 FQGTGA. CDR3 DNA: TGTGCCAGCAGCTTAACTGGCGTCAGGGACACCGGGGAGCTGTTTTTT. This translates into CASSLTGVRDTGELFF.

This chain links TRBV14 with TRBJ1-1; unclear D gene. Germline CDR1 and CDR2: SGHDN and FVKESK. V dropped 3 bases and J dropped 5 bases, with 10 bases sitting between them. The CDR3 has 13 residues. As DNA, the CDR3 is TGTGCCAGCAGCCAGCAGGAAGGAACTGAAGCTTTCTTT. It codes for CASSQQEGTEAFF.

The chain employs TRBV5-1 and TRBJ2-7, with TRBD1 identical over 7 bases. The CDR3 length is 14 residues. Germline loops: CDR1 SGHRS, CDR2 YFSETQ. Losses at the gene ends were 6 bases for V and 3 bases for J; bases not matched to a gene: 9. CDR3 DNA sequence: TGCGCCAGCAATAGACAGGGTAATTTCTACGAGCAGTACTTC. This translates into CASNRQGNFYEQYF. The whole variable domain, remainder taken from reference TRBV5-1 and TRBJ2-7, is KAGVTQTPRYLIKTRGQQVTLSCSPISGHRSVSWYQQTPGQGLQFLFEYFSETQRNKGNFPGRFSGRQFSNSRSEMNVSTLELGDSALYLCASNRQGNFYEQYFGPGTRLTVT.

V gene TRBV20-1 combines with J gene TRBJ1-2; D gene ambiguous. V was shortened by 2 bases and J by 4 bases, with 5 bases between the two germline ends. The CDR3 has 11 residues. Germline V CDR1 and CDR2: DFQATT, SNEGSKA (reference sequence). The CDR3 sequence is CSARPAYGYTF. CDR3 sequence (DNA): TGCAGTGCTAGACCCGCCTATGGCTACACCTTC.

The rearrangement links TRBV5-1 to TRBJ2-7; perhaps TRBD2 as D (5 bases). CDR1 and CDR2 from the germline V gene are SGHRS and YFSETQ. The CDR3 has 14 amino acids. With 0 bases removed from V and 3 bases from J, the gap between germline ends came to 10 bases. CDR3 sequence (DNA): TGCGCCAGCAGCTTGGAGCGGCAATTCTACGAGCAGTACTTC. This gives the protein CASSLERQFYEQYF.

V usage is TRBV7-9 and J usage is TRBJ1-2, with D possibly being TRBD1 (6 bases). CDR3 length: 15 residues. V lost 5 bases and J 1 base, leaving 14 bases between the germline ends. Per the germline V gene, CDR1 is SEHNR and CDR2 is FQNEAQ (reference sequence). Here the CDR3 DNA reads TGTGCCAGCAGCCCCGGGACAAGTTATAACTATGGCTACACCTTC. It codes for CASSPGTSYNYGYTF.

The rearrangement joins TRBV5-1 to TRBJ2-1, with 8 bases that match TRBD2. V trimming: 0 bases; J trimming: 9 bases; junction bases outside the gene matches: 2. The CDR3 is made up of 13 amino acids. Germline V gives CDR1 SGHRS, CDR2 YFSETQ. CDR3 in amino acids: CASSLAGRGEQFF. The CDR3 region has the DNA TGCGCCAGCAGCTTGGCCGGGAGGGGTGAGCAGTTCTTC.

The chain joins TRBV12-5 to TRBJ2-1, with 8 bases matching TRBD1. The germline V gene encodes CDR1 LGHNT and CDR2 FRNRAP. This CDR3 has 16 residues. V dropped 6 bases and J dropped 4; count of bases not matched to a gene: 11. CDR3 region: CASGRYSGGPYNEQFF. The CDR3 DNA reads as TGTGCTAGTGGGCGCTACTCAGGGGGCCCTTACAATGAGCAGTTCTTC.

The chain recombines TRBV28 with TRBJ1-3; D is ambiguous. Germline CDR1 and CDR2: MDHEN and SYDVKM. V was shortened by 8 bases and J by 3 bases, with 23 bases between the two germline ends. The CDR3 spans 17 residues. CDR3 sequence (DNA): TGTGCCAGCTCAGTTCTTACCGGGAGACATCGTGGAAACACCATATATTTT. As protein: CASSVLTGRHRGNTIYF.

The V gene is TRBV4-1, the J gene TRBJ2-5; TRBD1 aligns across 7 bases. V lost 5 bases to trimming and J lost 5 bases; unmatched junction nucleotides: 5. The CDR3 has 13 residues. Looked up from germline, CDR1 is MGHRA and CDR2 is YSYEKL. The chain's CDR3 is CASSDRVEETQYF. The CDR3 DNA follows: TGCGCCAGCAGCGACAGGGTAGAGGAGACCCAGTACTTC.

This clone was picked up one time. The chain recombines TRBV6-5 with TRBJ1-1, with D possibly TRBD1 on 5 matching bases. The CDR3 loop spans 14 amino acids. V dropped 0 bases and J dropped 4 bases, with 9 bases sitting between them. Germline CDR1 reads MNHEY; CDR2 reads SVGAGI. The CDR3 bases are TGTGCCAGCAGTTACTCGAACAGGCTCACTGAAGCTTTCTTT. Amino acids: CASSYSNRLTEAFF.